The following is a T cell receptor (beta chain) sequence with its context. The length of the CDR3 is 15 residues. Trimming removed 1 base from V and 2 bases from J; junction bases left unmatched: 4. CDR1 is LGHNA, CDR2 YSLEER, per germline. The protocol was immunoSEQ multiplex PCR, while the TCRdb copy is restricted to in-frame clones and leaves out a portion. The table has around 30,000 clones, 87% seen once; the top ten hold around a tenth. This specimen comes from a study of graft-versus-host responses after intestinal transplantation. Study summary: Transplantation in recipients was multivisceral, liver-intestinal, or isolated intestinal.

Source: PBMCs, taken about 430 days after intestinal transplantation. The V gene is TRBV4-3, the J gene TRBJ2-7, with 8 nucleotides matching TRBD1. This sequence originates from a human patient who received an intestinal transplant, so some T cells may come from the graft donor. Here the CDR3 DNA reads TGCGCCAGCAGCCAAGTTATACAGGGGGCCTACGAGCAGTACTTC. Translation gives CASSQVIQGAYEQYF.